This record covers a single T cell receptor beta chain. It lacks a known antigen. No clone much larger than this one lies a single base away; base qualities are absent. The data were taken from a study of Tregs in tolerant kidney transplant recipients (dated by TCRdb to 2018 to 2020). About the study as a whole: Before combined kidney and bone marrow transplantation, this study identified donor-specific regulatory T cells using TCRbeta sequencing and then followed those same cells after transplant. General conclusions and limits of the study: Because the PCR primers were changed over time for some patients, nucleotide-level comparison could not be performed across the samples from those patients. Although technical replication error seemed to be minimal, the question of biological reproducibility was not addressed directly. Expanding Tregs with activated donor B cells appeared to identify the most biologically relevant and donor-specific TCRbeta repertoire. The study was constrained by small patient numbers, and validation of the findings is required in larger populations and under other immunosuppression protocols. Donor-specific Treg expansion exceeded global Treg expansion in tolerant patients, suggesting antigen-driven rather than nonspecific expansion.

For TCRbeta CDR3 sequencing, genomic DNA was extracted from sorted cells using the QIAGEN DNeasy Blood and Tissue Kit. High-throughput TCRbeta CDR3 sequencing, including PCR amplification with bias correction and internal controls, was performed commercially through immunoSEQ. The authors' analysis ran thus. Unique productive TCRbeta sequences were defined by CDR3 nucleotide sequence where primers matched, otherwise by CDR3 amino acid sequence with Vbeta and Jbeta genes. As a correction for sorting error, sequences shared between sorted populations at a frequency ratio of 2:1 or less were discarded, and the remaining shared sequences were assigned to the higher population. Donor-reactive sequences were defined as at least 5-fold expanded in CFSE-low cells versus unstimulated cells, with frequency of at least 0.01% in CFSE-low cells. Repertoire divergence was quantified by Jensen-Shannon divergence calculated from the top 100 TCRbeta sequences ranked by frequency. For any sample with multiple sequencing runs, sorting error was corrected in each run separately before the runs were pooled. Drawn from immuneACCESS, this table holds only the in-frame rearrangements with V and J called that TCRdb kept. Clones are partly lost; checked studies trace under half to an unresolved V gene and leave the rest unexplained. The V and J calls and clone size were taken over from that table, and D and trimming were inferred from the DNA. Across this sample there are fewer than 95,000 clones, with 93% seen only once. Of the sample, around 1.5% is held by the ten largest clones.

Taken from the germline V gene (reference sequence), the CDR1 and CDR2 loops are LNHDA and SQIVND. For this chain, trimming is 3 bases at the V end and 2 bases at the J end, and the number of junction bases without a gene match is 6. Spanning cysteine to phenylalanine, the CDR3 consists of 17 amino acids. Only the CDR3 region is kept as DNA, spanning 51 bases read in frame from base 1. The transplants used related donors along with nonmyeloablative bone marrow transplantation, and in the human trials mixed chimerism was transient. Thawed PBMCs were FACS-sorted into unstimulated Tregs (CD4+CD25+CD127-), CD4+ non-Tregs (CD4+CD25-), CD4 cells and CD8 cells. The patients were several recipients of combined kidney and bone marrow transplants from the ITN036ST trial, and samples were available only from these trial subjects. Healthy control blood was processed to PBMCs by Ficoll density gradient and cryopreserved, and patient PBMCs were collected before and after transplant.

The receptor's source is a human patient who received a combined kidney and bone marrow transplant. A transplant means some T cells may be of graft donor rather than patient origin. The sample was CD4+ T cells from blood (PBMCs), taken 12 months after the transplant. The chain employs TRBV19 and TRBJ2-3; TRBD2 lines up with 12 middle nucleotides. The CDR3 protein: CASSISGTSGFTDTQYF. Here is the DNA: TGTGCCAGTAGTATCTCCGGGACTAGCGGGTTCACAGATACGCAGTATTTT. The entire variable domain, with the stretches around the CDR3 drawn from the reference TRBV19 and TRBJ2-3 proteins, is DGGITQSPKYLFRKEGQNVTLSCEQNLNHDAMYWYRQDPGQGLRLIYYSQIVNDFQKGDIAEGYSVSREKKESFPLTVTSAQKNPTAFYLCASSISGTSGFTDTQYFGPGTRLTVL.